These 3 T cell receptor beta chains were all obtained from the same sample, sequenced in a study of identical twins. TCRdb used MiXCR to reprocess the 5' RACE reads, holding one entry per CDR3 protein. Among about 660,000 distinct CDR3 sequences listed, 8.5% to 9.5% were seen once. These records were also assigned to another study, of yellow fever vaccine responses in identical twins.

The sample consisted of PBMCs. Receptors originate from a woman aged 18-29 years in good health.

The sample holds a few counts of this clonotype. The chain uses TRBV24-1 and TRBJ2-5; 7 bases line up with TRBD1. V was pared by 7 bases and J by 3 bases, with 1 base of the junction left unmatched. The CDR3 runs 12 residues. CDR1 KGHDR and CDR2 SFDVKD come from the germline V gene. The chain's CDR3 is CATRGTEETQYF. CDR3 in DNA: TGTGCCACCAGGGGGACAGAAGAGACCCAGTACTTC.

This chain joins TRBV6-2 or TRBV6-3 and TRBJ2-1; 8 nucleotides match TRBD2. CDR1 is MNHEY, CDR2 SVGEGT, per germline. V lost 2 bases, J lost 5 bases, and 5 bases stayed unmatched. The CDR3 sequence is 15 residues long. The CDR3: CASSYGLAKHNEQFF. In DNA, the CDR3 is TGTGCCAGCAGTTACGGACTAGCTAAACACAATGAGCAGTTCTTC.

This clonotype was recorded many times. The rearrangement links TRBV12-3 or TRBV12-4 to TRBJ2-1, with 7 bases matching TRBD1. V shed 2 bases and J 4 bases; nucleotides not matched to a gene: 8. The length of the CDR3 is 16 residues. The CDR3 loop reads CASSLPGKGAYNEQFF. DNA for the CDR3: TGTGCCAGCAGTTTACCCGGGAAGGGGGCATACAATGAGCAGTTCTTC.